This T cell receptor (beta chain) comes out of a study of T cell clonality in common variable immunodeficiency (dated by TCRdb to between 2014 and 2017). This clone was observed at least ten times. No antigen is known for it. The CDR3 goes on 3 residues after the read ends, and that part is filled in from the germline J gene. Broad study findings and their caveats: Fewer deletions and N-nucleotide insertions were reportedly observed in CVID TCRbeta sequences, and highly modified clones with 13 or more V deletions were reportedly absent from CVID TCRbeta sequences. TCRbeta clonality was higher in CVID subjects than in healthy controls (t-test p = 0.018), and the increase was most characteristic of about a third of subjects. Correlations between repertoire features and clinical complications were limited by patient heterogeneity within the CVID cohort. The authors noted that sequencing repertoires of T cell subpopulations would be needed to clarify what caused the increased clonality in CVID. Although equal DNA input was used, an average of approximately 82,000 unique sequences per sample was obtained for controls, compared with some 34,000 for CVID samples. Fewer TCRbeta clones were shared among CVID subjects than among healthy controls (p < 0.0001).

Standard criteria were used to diagnose CVID, namely serum IgG, IgA and/or IgM reduced below the normal range together with specific antibody deficiency. The CVID group comprised some 45 subjects, 15 or so female and 29 male, aged roughly 8 to 64 years with a mean age of around 40. Most of the CVID patients and most of the healthy controls were of Caucasian heritage. Replacement immunoglobulin therapy had been administered to all CVID subjects for at least one year at the time of study participation. At the time of blood collection, no CVID subject was ill or was being treated with immunomodulatory or immunosuppressive medication. Heparinized peripheral whole blood samples of 5 to 8 ml were collected from each donor. Genomic DNA from adults with common variable immune deficiency (CVID) and from healthy adult controls was used for sequencing of TCRbeta CDR3 repertoires. Diluted blood was subjected to density centrifugation over Hypaque 1077 or Ficoll-Paque for isolation of peripheral blood mononuclear cells. Genomic DNA was extracted from unsorted mononuclear cells by Qiagen column purification or by a centrifugation-based method.

Reading the germline V gene gives CDR1 SGHVS and CDR2 FNYEAQ. Between the V and J ends, shortened by 1 base and 0 bases respectively, the junction contains 5 bases. CDR3 length: 14 amino acids, cysteine to phenylalanine. The DNA covers only part of the CDR3, 33 bases in frame from base 1. For sequencing input, CVID and control samples contributed equivalent amounts of genomic DNA. For every sample, a 60 bp segment covering the rearranged TCRbeta CDR3 region was amplified and then sequenced. The immunoSEQ assay, a bias-corrected multiplex PCR combined with high-throughput sequencing, was used for TCRbeta amplification. Turning to the authors' computational methods: Every unique nucleotide sequence counted as a clone and was annotated with V, D and J genes, copy number and frequency. Sequences were labeled productive if in frame, and non-productive if out of frame or containing stop codons. Clonality was calculated from Shannon's entropy as previously described. Mean CDR3 Kyte-Doolittle hydropathy was derived from the predicted amino acid sequences of productive clones. Hierarchical clustering of scaled V gene usage was performed with the R hclust function using Manhattan distance and complete linkage. Sharing of clones by CDR3 amino acid sequence was evaluated through resampling of 12 repertoires per group over 100 rounds. Repertoires were searched for 60 to 80 published EBV-specific and a few hundred published CMV-specific TCRbeta sequences. A couple of CVID samples yielding fewer than 10,000 sequences were excluded from analysis, leaving 42 CVID repertoires. TCRdb took over this immuneACCESS table, retaining in-frame rearrangements with V and J assigned. Such tables are incomplete; in checked studies, under half of the missing clones stem from an unresolved V gene, and the remainder is unexplained. For V, J and clone size, that table is used; D and trimming come from the DNA. This sample holds 21,000 or so clones in total, without any singletons. The ten largest clones represent around 2.4% of the sample.

This clonotype originated in a human donor with common variable immunodeficiency. The rearranged chain carries TRBV7-6 and TRBJ2-3; the D segment cannot be called with confidence. Sequencing was done on a sample of peripheral blood mononuclear cells. Incomplete CDR3 DNA: TGTGCCAGCAGCTTAGGTATCAGCACAGATACG. It is translated as CASSLGISTDT. From start to end, the CDR3 is CASSLGISTDTQYF.